The 32 T cell receptor beta chains reported below all come from one sample, sequenced in a study of response to subunit inactivated influenza vaccine. TCRdb re-derived calls from the RT-PCR reads in MiXCR, one entry per CDR3 protein. Found here are hundreds of thousands of distinct CDR3 sequences, approximately 12% of them singletons; the top ten hold roughly 10%. The specimen comprised PBMCs from blood, sampled on the day of vaccination. The receptors were sampled from a man aged 50-60 years who received an inactivated influenza vaccine.

In this sample, this clonotype turned up many times. V and J are TRBV7-3 and TRBJ2-1; 8 nucleotides match TRBD2. With V trimmed by 4 bases and J by 8 bases, 7 bases remained unmatched. This CDR3 has 14 amino acids. Germline V gene data show CDR1 as SGHTA and CDR2 as FQGTGA. The CDR3 DNA follows: TGTGCCAGCAGCTGGAGCGGGAGTGGCGATGAGCAGTTCTTC. It is translated as CASSWSGSGDEQFF.

In this sample, this clonotype turned up a few times. This chain connects TRBV29-1 to TRBJ2-7, with TRBD1 matching over 12 bases. CDR3 length: 13 amino acids. Germline CDR1 and CDR2: SQVTM and ANQGSEA. V was clipped by 7 bases and J by 6 bases; unmatched bases: 7. The CDR3 bases are TGCAGCGGATCGGGACAGGGGGCGTCCGAGCAGTACTTC. The encoded protein is CSGSGQGASEQYF.

The rearrangement links TRBV29-1 to TRBJ1-1; 8 positions match TRBD1. J was trimmed by 6 bases and V by 0 bases; bases with no gene match: 6. Germline V gene lookup returns CDR1 SQVTM and CDR2 ANQGSEA. The CDR3 is made up of 14 amino acids. The CDR3 loop is CSVEEPAGGPEAFF. DNA for the CDR3: TGCAGCGTTGAAGAACCAGCAGGGGGCCCTGAAGCTTTCTTT.

This clonotype has a handful of counts. The J gene is TRBJ2-6, the V gene TRBV10-3; D might be TRBD1 (5 bases). The ends were cut back, 0 bases at V and 2 bases at J, with 8 bases in the middle. Germline assignment: CDR1 ENHRY and CDR2 SYGVKD. CDR3 length equals 16 residues. The CDR3 region is CAISESSRAGANVLTF. The CDR3 DNA reads as TGTGCCATCAGTGAGTCGAGCAGGGCTGGGGCCAACGTCCTGACTTTC.

Ten or more counts support this clonotype. The CDR3 spells CSVLLTSAYNEQFF. In DNA form, the CDR3 reads TGCAGCGTTCTTCTGACTAGCGCCTACAATGAGCAGTTCTTC. This chain connects TRBV29-1 to TRBJ2-1; 8 nucleotides match TRBD2. V shed 5 bases and J 2 bases; nucleotides not matched to a gene: 5. There are 14 residues in the CDR3. The V gene's germline CDR1 is SQVTM and CDR2 ANQGSEA.

The chain uses TRBV6-2 or TRBV6-3 and TRBJ2-5, with 8 bases matching TRBD2. Germline CDR1 reads MNHEY; CDR2 reads SVGEGT. The CDR3 has 13 residues. J was trimmed by 7 bases and V by 2 bases; bases with no gene match: 3. CDR3 loop: CASSYRLAGTQYF. CDR3 coding DNA: TGTGCCAGCAGTTACCGTCTAGCGGGGACCCAGTACTTC.

In its sample, this clonotype was seen a few times. This chain connects TRBV4-2 to TRBJ2-5; D unclear. The germline V gene encodes CDR1 LGHNA and CDR2 YNFKEQ. V was cut by 0 bases and J by 6 bases, with 8 bases left in between. This CDR3 has 13 residues. CDR3 sequence: CASSQDLLKTQYF. CDR3 nucleotide sequence: TGTGCCAGCAGCCAAGACCTGTTGAAGACCCAGTACTTC.

This clonotype has only a few counts. V usage is TRBV9 and J usage is TRBJ2-3; D uncertain. Germline V gives CDR1 SGDLS, CDR2 YYNGEE. The CDR3 length is 15 residues. V was shortened by 0 bases and J by 6 bases, with 14 bases between the two germline ends. The CDR3 here is CASSVAPSAMDTQYF. The CDR3 nucleotides are TGTGCCAGCAGCGTAGCGCCTTCCGCCATGGATACGCAGTATTTT.

The V call is TRBV7-2, the J call TRBJ2-5; TRBD2 aligns across 13 bases. CDR1 is SGHTA, CDR2 FQGNSA, per germline. The CDR3 has 15 residues. V gave up 5 bases and J gave up 4 bases; unmatched junction bases: 4. The CDR3: CASSPGLAGAETQYF. The CDR3 coding sequence is TGTGCCAGCAGCCCAGGACTAGCGGGAGCAGAGACCCAGTACTTC.

This clonotype appeared many times. This sequence joins TRBV20-1 and TRBJ2-7; D not resolved. CDR3 size: 12 residues. Germline CDR1 and CDR2: DFQATT and SNEGSKA (reference sequence). The ends were cut back, 3 bases at V and 4 bases at J, with 10 bases in the middle. This CDR3 is CSASKGSYEQYF. As DNA, the CDR3 is TGCAGTGCTAGTAAGGGATCGTACGAGCAGTACTTC.

This clonotype was picked up many times. The CDR3 bases are TGTGCCAGCAGTTTGGATAGTCCCAACGAGCAGTACTTC. This translates into CASSLDSPNEQYF. This sequence joins TRBV12-3 or TRBV12-4 and TRBJ2-7, with D uncertain. V lost 3 bases, J lost 5 bases, and 11 bases lay in between. There are 13 residues in the CDR3.

This clonotype occurred many times. The chain links TRBV5-1 to TRBJ1-4; the match to TRBD1 covers 8 bases. CDR1 is SGHRS and CDR2 is YFSETQ in the germline V gene. CDR3 length: 14 residues. V was pared by 3 bases and J by 8 bases, with 6 bases of the junction left unmatched. Written as DNA, the CDR3 is TGCGCCAGCAGCTCAGGACAGGGTAAAGAAAAACTGTTTTTT. Translation: CASSSGQGKEKLFF.

This clonotype came up many times. The chain carries TRBV10-3 and TRBJ2-1; D unresolved. CDR1 is ENHRY, CDR2 SYGVKD, per germline. The length of the CDR3 is 16 residues. The V end lost 0 bases, the J end lost 6 bases, and 15 bases lay between the germline ends. CDR3 sequence: CAISESEWGSSNEQFF. The CDR3 DNA follows: TGTGCCATCAGTGAGTCGGAGTGGGGTTCGTCCAATGAGCAGTTCTTC.

This clonotype appeared many times. This chain links TRBV5-1 with TRBJ1-3; D remains unclear. The V gene's germline CDR1 is SGHRS and CDR2 YFSETQ. Trimming removed 0 bases from V and 0 bases from J, with 7 bases in between. The CDR3 contains 15 residues. This CDR3 reads CASSLDTSSGNTIYF. CDR3 DNA sequence: TGCGCCAGCAGCTTGGACACGAGCTCTGGAAACACCATATATTTT.

The chain recombines TRBV11-2 with TRBJ2-7; no clear D gene. This CDR3 comprises 13 residues. The V end was cut by 1 base, the J end by 3 bases, with 7 bases between. The germline gives CDR1 SGHAT, CDR2 FQNNGV. The CDR3 DNA reads as TGTGCCAGCAGCTTAGCGCCTTACTACGAGCAGTACTTC. As protein: CASSLAPYYEQYF.

This clonotype was counted ten times or more. V usage is TRBV7-8 and J usage is TRBJ2-5, with D tentatively TRBD1 or TRBD2 (6 bases each). This CDR3 spans 15 amino acids. Trimming cost V 3 bases and J 1 base, with 12 bases left between them. CDR1 SGHVS and CDR2 FQNEAQ come from the germline V gene. The CDR3 sequence is CASSFPGGGQETQYF. The CDR3 nucleotides are TGTGCCAGCAGCTTTCCCGGGGGCGGCCAAGAGACCCAGTACTTC.

The chain links TRBV4-3 to TRBJ2-4; 9 bases match TRBD2. The CDR3 consists of 17 residues. Trimming removed 1 base from V and 8 bases from J; junction bases left unmatched: 12. Germline-derived CDR1 and CDR2 are LGHNA and YSLEER. CDR3 amino acids: CASSQAHSASGKDIQYF. The CDR3 nucleotides are TGCGCCAGCAGCCAAGCCCATTCGGCTAGCGGGAAAGACATTCAGTACTTC.

This clonotype was observed a handful of times. The rearrangement links TRBV20-1 to TRBJ2-7; possible D gene TRBD2, 6 bases. The germline V gene has CDR1 DFQATT and CDR2 SNEGSKA (reference sequence). The CDR3 length is 13 residues. V was pared by 4 bases and J by 4 bases, with 14 bases between. This CDR3 reads CSANAAGKYEQYF. The CDR3 DNA reads TGCAGTGCTAATGCGGCGGGGAAGTACGAGCAGTACTTC.

This chain links TRBV7-2 with TRBJ2-5; 9 nucleotides match TRBD2. The CDR3 covers 16 residues. Germline V gene lookup returns CDR1 SGHTA and CDR2 FQGNSA. V trimming: 1 base; J trimming: 4 bases; junction bases outside the gene matches: 7. The CDR3 coding sequence is TGTGCCAGCAGCTTAGTTGCGGGGGGGCTTTTAGAGACCCAGTACTTC. Its protein is CASSLVAGGLLETQYF.

The chain carries TRBV5-6 and TRBJ2-5; D unclear. CDR3 size: 14 residues. Per germline, CDR1 SGHDT and CDR2 YYEEEE. Trimming pared 1 base from V and 1 base from J, leaving 8 bases between. DNA of the CDR3: TGTGCCAGCAGCTTGTTCGGCCCCCAAGAGACCCAGTACTTC. Translated, it gives CASSLFGPQETQYF.

Only a few counts were recorded for this clonotype. The chain combines TRBV12-3 or TRBV12-4 with TRBJ1-5; D is ambiguous. Trimming removed 7 bases from V and 6 bases from J, with 13 bases in between. The CDR3 extends over 13 amino acids. In nucleotides, the CDR3 is TGTGCCAGCACAAGTGGACGGCGTCAGCCCCAGCATTTT. This translates into CASTSGRRQPQHF.

V gene TRBV12-3 or TRBV12-4 combines with J gene TRBJ2-1; 9 bases line up with TRBD2. This CDR3 spans 16 amino acids. The ends lost 3 bases at V and 6 bases at J; junction bases unmatched: 9. The CDR3 loop reads CASSFFTGLAGNEQFF. CDR3 DNA sequence: TGTGCCAGCAGTTTTTTTACGGGACTAGCCGGCAATGAGCAGTTCTTC.

The rearrangement links TRBV5-1 to TRBJ2-7, with 7 nucleotides matching TRBD2. Germline V gives CDR1 SGHRS, CDR2 YFSETQ. The CDR3 has 14 amino acids. V lost 4 bases and J lost 4; bases outside the gene matches: 8. In nucleotides, the CDR3 is TGCGCCAGCAGCCGGGACTACAGTACATACGAGCAGTACTTC. Translating it yields CASSRDYSTYEQYF.

This sequence joins TRBV5-1 and TRBJ2-7, with 7 bases lining up with TRBD1. Trimming at V came to 5 bases and at J to 6 bases, leaving 8 bases not matched to a gene. CDR3 size: 13 residues. Germline V gene sequence: CDR1 SGHRS, CDR2 YFSETQ. The CDR3 nucleotides read TGCGCCAGCAGTCGGGACAGTACCTCCGAGCAGTACTTC. Amino acids: CASSRDSTSEQYF.

V usage is TRBV28 and J usage is TRBJ2-3; 11 bases line up with TRBD1. Germline CDR1 and CDR2: MDHEN and SYDVKM. The CDR3 consists of 16 residues. J lost 4 bases, V lost 2 bases, and 5 bases had no gene match. The CDR3 loop is CASSLPGTGGPDTQYF. The CDR3 coding sequence is TGTGCCAGCAGTTTACCCGGGACAGGGGGGCCAGATACGCAGTATTTT.

This clonotype has at least ten counts. V usage is TRBV6-5 and J usage is TRBJ2-7; tentative D call: TRBD2 (5 bases). The V gene lost 0 bases and the J gene lost 3 bases, with 9 bases spanning the gap. The CDR3 loop spans 14 amino acids. The germline CDR1 and CDR2 sequences are MNHEY and SVGAGI. The CDR3 loop is CASSYSGGDYEQYF. CDR3 bases: TGTGCCAGCAGTTACTCAGGAGGAGACTACGAGCAGTACTTC.

The V and J genes are TRBV2 and TRBJ2-2, with TRBD1 as a possible D gene (5 bases). The germline V and J ends were trimmed by 7 bases and 7 bases, with 7 bases remaining between them. The CDR3 has 11 residues. Germline V gene lookup returns CDR1 SNHLY and CDR2 FYNNEI. The CDR3 DNA reads as TGTGCCAGCAAAGGGGTCGGGGAGCTGTTTTTT. Its translation: CASKGVGELFF.

The sample holds a few counts of this clonotype. Being one base from a much bigger clone, this may be a read error. The CDR3 region is CASSQEGGRETQYF. The CDR3 DNA reads TGCGCCAGCAGCCAAGAGGGGGGGCGGGAGACCCAGTACTTC. This rearrangement joins TRBV4-1 to TRBJ2-5; possibly TRBD2 for D (7 bases). Germline values: CDR1 MGHRA, CDR2 YSYEKL. The V end was cut by 0 bases, the J end by 5 bases, with 10 bases between. The CDR3 runs 14 residues.

This chain uses TRBV20-1 with TRBJ1-1, with 12 bases lining up with TRBD1. The CDR3 contains 14 residues. V trimming: 6 bases; J trimming: 3 bases; junction bases outside the gene matches: 5. In germline, CDR1 is DFQATT, CDR2 SNEGSKA (reference sequence). CDR3 sequence reads: CSAGDRGRYTEAFF. The CDR3 DNA follows: TGCAGTGCCGGGGACAGGGGGCGATACACTGAAGCTTTCTTT.

This clonotype was recorded a few times. V is TRBV2 and J is TRBJ2-2; the match to TRBD1 covers 8 bases. The CDR3 sequence is 15 residues long. V trimming: 4 bases; J trimming: 7 bases; junction bases outside the gene matches: 8. The germline V gene has CDR1 SNHLY and CDR2 FYNNEI. CDR3 coding DNA: TGTGCCAGCAGTGTCACCAGGGGGCAGAGCGGGGAGCTGTTTTTT. Its translation is CASSVTRGQSGELFF.

In DNA, the CDR3 is TGCAGTGCTAGGATTAGCGGGGGGCCCAACACAGATACGCAGTATTTT. Residues: CSARISGGPNTDTQYF. V gene TRBV20-1 combines with J gene TRBJ2-3, with 10 bases fitting TRBD2. V lost 3 bases and J lost 2; bases outside the gene matches: 8. CDR3 size: 16 residues. Germline CDR1 DFQATT, CDR2 SNEGSKA (reference sequence).

The chain has TRBV6-5 and TRBJ2-4, with 10 nucleotides matching TRBD2. Trimming at V came to 6 bases and at J to 6 bases, leaving 5 bases not matched to a gene. Looked up from germline, CDR1 is MNHEY and CDR2 is SVGAGI. The CDR3 loop spans 14 amino acids. DNA of the CDR3: TGTGCCAGCAGCTACGCTAGCGGGAGAAACATTCAGTACTTC. This encodes CASSYASGRNIQYF.